Sequencing of this TCR beta chain was carried out in a study of shared clonotypes between healthy human individuals (dated by TCRdb to the early 2020s). For the wider study: The cohort included a few men and a couple of women between 18 and 49 years of age. The study deeply sequenced blood TCR repertoires of five healthy adults to estimate repertoire size and the extent of clonotype sharing between individuals. For each donor, CD4 naive and CD4 memory were each given three plates, CD8 naive was given two plates, and CD8 memory was given one plate. Each donor's leukapheresis produced roughly between roughly 0.9 and 9 billion PBMCs. To increase sequencing depth and limit assay-specific biases, TCR repertoire library preparation and sequencing were carried out by different laboratories using diverse techniques.

Using the deep immunoSEQ assay, TCR CDR3 regions were amplified from genomic DNA by multiplex PCR. Genomic DNA extracted from each cell subset was distributed evenly over all wells of several immunoSEQ 96-well plates, and each plate served as one replicate. For sorted subsets, each replicate PCR was loaded with 200 ng genomic DNA, equivalent to 25,000 to 35,000 T cell genomes. The purified libraries were quantified using a Qubit 3.0 fluorometer, sized with a Bioanalyzer 2100, and then quantified again using the KAPA Library Quantification kit. A separate single-read 150-cycle Illumina NextSeq 550 flow cell was used to sequence each immunoSEQ 96-well plate. On the study's bioinformatics: Because the immunoSEQ output held only junctional sequences and lacked quality scores, the filtering could not match the filtering applied to full-length reads. To assign V/J genes and CDR3, sequences were annotated against IMGT germline references using PyIR, a Python wrapper for IgBLAST v1.9. Reads were filtered out if the reads had weak V/J assignments (E-value above 1e-6), no CDR3, stop codons, out-of-frame junctions, or ambiguous translated residues. V3J clonotypes were defined as sequences sharing an identical inferred V gene, J gene, and CDR3 amino acid sequence. The percentage overlap between two repertoires was calculated by dividing the number of shared unique clonotypes by the size of the smaller repertoire. Repertoire richness was assessed with RTK rarefaction, the Chao1 estimator, and Recon v2.1 estimates of unobserved clonotypes. Generation probabilities were computed with OLGA for all TCRbeta clonotypes obtained by the gDNA method from four donors. TCRdb took this table from immuneACCESS and kept in-frame rearrangements with V and J called. Such tables lack part of the clones; where checked against another copy, unresolved V genes explain under half of the gap, and the rest is unexplained. The DNA was the basis for D and trimming; V, J and clone size are from that table. The sample table lists more than 2,000,000 clones, over 85% of them with a count of one. The top ten clonotypes cover over 0.12% of the sample.

Findings and caveats that apply to the study as a whole: Compared with non-shared clonotypes, the clonotypes found in all four sorted-subset donors had higher generation probabilities. The genetic and exposure-history diversity represented was limited by the small number of donors. Incomplete sequencing was indicated by rarefaction of sorted-subset datasets, despite the large sequencing depth. Sharing across four donors was observed for about 4.8% of naive CD4, around 3.5% of naive CD8, roughly 2.4% of memory CD4, and over 0.3% of memory CD8 clonotypes. Sampling was restricted to blood, and TCR repertoires in tissues likely differ from the TCR repertoires found in blood. Based on pairwise subsampling, the degree of clonotype sharing among donors was expected to be affected by sequencing depth. Estimated clonotype richness was generally larger for naive than for memory subsets.

Comment on this clone: The specificity of this receptor is unknown. No per-base quality is available; no much larger clone lies one base away. Other DNA sequences from this sample encode an identical CDR3 as well.

Healthy HIV-negative adults with no recently reported acute infections or vaccinations were included as donors. All donors were Caucasian adults living in Nashville, Tennessee, USA. CD4+ T cells were enriched by magnetic negative selection, after which naive cells were positively selected on CD45RA and the negative fraction was taken as the memory subset. After blood collection by leukapheresis, PBMCs were isolated using Ficoll-Histopaque density gradient centrifugation and then cryopreserved in the vapor phase of liquid nitrogen. Analytical flow cytometry was used to check the purity and quantity of each magnetically sorted T cell population. From each sorted fraction, genomic DNA was isolated and quantified by UV absorbance on a Nanodrop 2000c. For CDR1 and CDR2, the germline V gene lists SNHLY and FYNNEI. The germline V end is reduced by 2 bases and the J end by 4 bases; junction bases left unmatched: 1. Counted from cysteine to phenylalanine, this CDR3 has 14 amino acids. Just CDR3 DNA is preserved here, 42 bases in frame from base 1.

Input material: naive CD4+ T cells sorted from blood. The meaning of the sample's cell subset or site label: CD45RA+ positively selected. Recombination linked TRBV2 to TRBJ1-4; TRBD1 fits 7 bases in the junction. The sequence was obtained from a young man in good health. CDR3 sequence: CASSEQGVNEKLFF. The sequenced DNA: TGTGCCAGCAGTGAACAGGGGGTTAATGAAAAACTGTTTTTT.